This TCR beta chain was captured by sequencing in a study of PD-1 blockade in classical Hodgkin lymphoma (dated by TCRdb to the early 2020s). Concerning the study at large: Nivolumab dosing was 3 mg/kg intravenously every 2 weeks, continuing until either disease progression or unacceptable toxicity. The study used CyTOF and TCR beta sequencing to define a peripheral blood immune signature of response to PD-1 blockade in classical Hodgkin lymphoma.

The paper's findings and limits, for the study overall: The study was restricted to a single clinical trial cohort, and the causes of repertoire differences, possibly disease activity or prior therapy, were left undefined. By C4D1, a significant rise was seen in CD4+ TCR diversity but not in CD8+ TCR diversity (p=0.0027 vs p=0.16), and the rise was most apparent among complete responders (p=0.02). Baseline TCR diversity was reported as lower in newly diagnosed patients than in healthy donors, and lower still in relapsed/refractory patients. Lower diversity was seen in patients whose nivolumab began less than 1 year after ASCT, and these patients were left out of later analyses so that immune reconstitution would not confound the results. Baseline diversity similar to that of newly diagnosed patients was observed in trial patients achieving complete response, whereas significantly lower diversity was observed in partial responders and progressors.

The sample's time point label is to be understood as: cycle 4 day 1 (C4D1), after six to seven weeks of nivolumab. Relapse after autologous stem cell transplantation had occurred in all trial patients, and cohorts A, B and C were distinguished by prior brentuximab vedotin exposure. Using a Miltenyi CD4+ T cell isolation kit, CD4+ T cells were purified from thawed PBMCs through magnetic negative selection. The trial cohort included more than 55 patients with relapsed/refractory classical Hodgkin lymphoma, and each patient had a best overall response of complete response, partial response or progressive disease. Single-agent nivolumab was administered to trial patients in the multi-cohort phase II CheckMate 205 trial. An independent review committee assessed best overall response by applying the 2007 International Working Group response criteria. Trial PBMCs were obtained immediately prior to nivolumab initiation (C1D1) and on therapy at cycle 2 day 1 and cycle 4 day 1. Peripheral blood was collected in 8 mL Vacutainer Cell Preparation Tubes, from which PBMCs were isolated by centrifugation and then cryopreserved. Purified CD4+ and CD8+ fractions were prepared only for cases with an additional available PBMC sample. Magnetically labelled cells were removed on LS columns in a quadroMACS separator, and the flow-through was collected as the purified fraction.

Genomic DNA was isolated using the Qiagen DNeasy kit from unsorted PBMCs as well as from negatively selected CD4+ and CD8+ fractions. TCR beta CDR3 regions were subjected to amplification by immunoSEQ multiplex PCR with primers that anneal to V and J segments. A synthetic immune receptor repertoire was used to minimize amplification bias, and any residual bias was removed computationally once sequencing was done. As for the authors' bioinformatics: Repertoire diversity was quantified as the Shannon entropy index using custom Python scripts. Unsorted, CD4+ and CD8+ repertoires were analyzed separately, except in combined analyses where CD4+ and CD8+ sequences were merged in silico. Clonal expansion was defined as a frequency increase of at least 2-fold after treatment compared with C1D1, and clones undetected at baseline were assigned a pseudocount of 0.5. Singleton clones were defined as clones with 0 or 1 copy at C1D1, and non-singleton clones were defined as clones with 2 or more copies. Clones expanded in unsorted samples were annotated as CD4+, CD8+ or unknown by matching protein sequences in sorted samples from the same patient. Wilcoxon tests on paired samples were used to test diversity changes from C1D1 to C4D1. The table comes from immuneACCESS by way of TCRdb, which keeps in-frame sequences with V and J called. Part of the clones is missing from these tables; in studies checked, under half for an unresolved V gene and the rest for unknown reasons. V, J and clone size are those of that table, while D and trimming were read from the DNA. The sample contains some 27,000 clones, roughly 80% of them found a single time. Of the sample, 0.5% to 0.65% falls within the top ten clones.

A remark on this clone: Its antigen remains unidentified. No per-base quality is available; no much larger clone lies one base away.

From its cysteine to its phenylalanine, the CDR3 spans 18 amino acids. Only CDR3 DNA remains: 54 bases, in frame from the first base. Trimming removed 4 bases from V and 6 bases from J, leaving 27 bases between the germline ends. The germline V gene encodes CDR1 SGHKS and CDR2 YYEKEE (reference sequence). The V and J genes are TRBV5-5 and TRBJ2-3; the D gene is perhaps TRBD1 or TRBD2, as each covers 5 bases. The receptor's source is a human donor with classical Hodgkin lymphoma. Sequences were derived from CD4+ T cells from blood, sampled before the fourth cycle of nivolumab. The CDR3 region reads CASSLRAAQTMGRDTQYF. The DNA sequence is as follows: TGTGCCAGCAGCCTGCGGGCGGCGCAGACAATGGGGCGCGATACGCAGTATTTT. Supplemented by the reference TRBV5-5 and TRBJ2-3 proteins around the CDR3, the complete variable domain is DAGVTQSPTHLIKTRGQQVTLRCSPISGHKSVSWYQQVLGQGPQFIFQYYEKEERGRGNFPDRFSARQFPNYSSELNVNALLLGDSALYLCASSLRAAQTMGRDTQYFGPGTRLTVL.